This TCR beta chain comes out of a study of T cell repertoires in cytomegalovirus infection. Across the whole study: It was the public TCR beta signatures that indicated both CMV infection and matching HLA type.

Germline CDR1 KGHSH, CDR2 LQKENI. The CDR3 runs 13 residues. Trimming shortened V by 9 bases and J by 10 bases, and 19 bases separated the two germline ends. Via MiXCR, TCRdb re-called the reads, giving one row per CDR3 protein. Among hundreds of thousands of distinct CDR3 sequences listed, 35% were seen once. Of note for this clonotype: Its antigen remains unknown.

Findings and limits, study-wide: Ex vivo, HLA-C-restricted CMV-specific TCR beta clonotypes prevailed over the rest of the response.

V is TRBV18 and J is TRBJ2-1; no clear D gene. The sequenced material came from PBMCs. The receptor was isolated from a human donor in good health (CMV status not recorded). Some clones in this sample may be carry-over from other donors' samples. The CDR3 DNA sequence: TGTGCCAGTTTAAAAAACAGCGAAGGCGAGCAGTTCTTC. This encodes CASLKNSEGEQFF.